One sample yielded the 26 T cell receptor beta chains listed below, sequenced in a study of blood T cell repertoires in COVID-19. TCRdb keeps only in-frame clones here, not all; method: immunoSEQ multiplex PCR. The table records about 120,000 clones, 75% to 90% of them present only once. Sequencing used peripheral blood. The origin of the receptors is a woman aged 70-85 years with acute or convalescent COVID-19.

The chain uses TRBV29-1 and TRBJ1-1, with D possibly TRBD1 on 6 matching bases. In germline, CDR1 is SQVTM, CDR2 ANQGSEA. The CDR3 runs to 13 residues. Between the trimmed V and J ends, which lost 7 bases and 2 bases, there was a span of 14 bases. The CDR3 region has the DNA TGCAGCGCCCTGAGAGGGGGAAACACTGAAGCTTTCTTT. Amino acids: CSALRGGNTEAFF. The complete variable domain, with remaining parts taken from reference TRBV29-1 and TRBJ1-1, reads SAVISQKPSRDICQRGTSLTIQCQVDSQVTMMFWYRQQPGQSLTLIATANQGSEATYESGFVIDKFPISRPNLTFSTLTVSNMSPEDSSIYLCSALRGGNTEAFFGQGTRLTVV.

CDR3 in DNA: TGCGCCAGCAGCCTCTGGGACAGCTATGGCTACACCTTC. Protein product: CASSLWDSYGYTF. This chain uses TRBV5-1 with TRBJ1-2, with 7 bases identical to TRBD1. Germline lookup yields CDR1 SGHRS and CDR2 YFSETQ. With 4 bases clipped from V and 4 bases from J, the junction kept 4 bases outside the gene matches. The CDR3 has 13 amino acids.

The gene calls are TRBV29-1 and TRBJ2-1; 9 positions agree with TRBD2. This CDR3 contains 14 residues. The J segment lost 2 bases and the V segment lost 8 bases, leaving 7 bases of the junction unmatched. Germline V gene lookup returns CDR1 SQVTM and CDR2 ANQGSEA. For the CDR3, the DNA is TGCAGCACCGGGGGCGGGGGGGCCTACAATGAGCAGTTCTTC. Translating gives CSTGGGGAYNEQFF.

V is TRBV12-3 or TRBV12-4 and J is TRBJ1-1; TRBD1 matches 9 bases. Trimming took 7 bases from V and 5 from J; bases not matched to a gene: 5. The CDR3 spans 13 residues. The CDR3 sequence is CASKDRGITEAFF. CDR3 nucleotides: TGTGCCAGCAAAGACAGGGGGATTACTGAAGCTTTCTTT.

The CDR3: CASSYGLAETQYF. For the CDR3, the DNA is TGTGCCAGCAGCTACGGACTAGCTGAGACCCAGTACTTC. This rearrangement joins TRBV5-6 to TRBJ2-5, with TRBD2 matching over 8 bases. The CDR3 is 13 amino acids. In germline, CDR1 is SGHDT, CDR2 YYEEEE. Losses at the gene ends were 3 bases for V and 5 bases for J; bases not matched to a gene: 3.

The CDR3 loop reads CATSRDLGRYEQYF. As DNA, the CDR3 is TGTGCCACCAGCAGAGATCTAGGGAGGTACGAGCAGTACTTC. The gene calls are TRBV15 and TRBJ2-7, with a tentative D call TRBD2 (6 bases). Germline CDR1 reads LNHNV; CDR2 reads YYDKDF (reference sequence). Trimming shortened V by 0 bases and J by 4 bases, and 10 bases separated the two germline ends. The CDR3 sequence is 14 residues long.

The V call is TRBV5-1, the J call TRBJ1-5, with a weak D call TRBD1 (5 bases). The CDR3 contains 16 residues. V was clipped by 4 bases and J by 4 bases, with 18 bases between them. Germline V lookup: CDR1 SGHRS, CDR2 YFSETQ. This CDR3 reads CASSPEGGTLNQPQHF. Written as DNA, the CDR3 is TGCGCCAGCAGCCCGGAGGGCGGGACCCTTAATCAGCCCCAGCATTTT.

This sequence joins TRBV12-3 or TRBV12-4 and TRBJ2-7; D is undetermined. V dropped 3 bases and J dropped 3 bases, with 3 bases sitting between them. CDR3 size: 11 residues. CDR3 protein: CASSFSYEQYF. CDR3 nucleotides: TGTGCCAGCAGTTTTAGCTACGAGCAGTACTTC.

The rearrangement joins TRBV6-5 to TRBJ1-1; D not certain. The CDR3 extends over 12 amino acids. V lost 4 bases and J 6 bases, leaving 9 bases between the germline ends. The germline V gene encodes CDR1 MNHEY and CDR2 SVGAGI. The CDR3 nucleotides are TGTGCCAGCAGTTCACTGGAGTCTGAAGCTTTCTTT. As protein: CASSSLESEAFF.

V and J are TRBV4-1 and TRBJ1-2; 8 nucleotides align to TRBD1. V lost 1 base, J lost 6 bases, and 7 bases stayed unmatched. The length of the CDR3 is 15 residues. From germline, CDR1 is MGHRA and CDR2 YSYEKL. CDR3 residues: CASSQGSGQGDGYTF. CDR3 nucleotide sequence: TGCGCCAGCAGCCAAGGTTCCGGACAGGGTGATGGCTACACCTTC.

CDR3 amino acids: CASSPRGSEETQYF. The CDR3, as DNA: TGTGCCAGCAGCCCACGGGGGAGCGAAGAGACCCAGTACTTC. The rearrangement uses TRBV28 and TRBJ2-5; TRBD2 is a possible D gene (6 bases). Germline assignment: CDR1 MDHEN and CDR2 SYDVKM. This CDR3 region has 14 residues. The V end was cut by 6 bases, the J end by 3 bases, with 14 bases between. The variable domain in full, completed from reference TRBV28 and TRBJ2-5, reads DVKVTQSSRYLVKRTGEKVFLECVQDMDHENMFWYRQDPGLGLRLIYFSYDVKMKEKGDIPEGYSVSREKKERFSLILESASTNQTSMYLCASSPRGSEETQYFGPGTRLLVL.

The V call is TRBV11-3, the J call TRBJ2-3; D call uncertain. Per the germline V gene, CDR1 is SGHNT and CDR2 is YENEEA. The CDR3 covers 17 residues. V gave up 1 base and J gave up 1 base, with 15 bases separating them. CDR3 loop: CASSLGLVGLGTDTQYF. The CDR3 DNA reads TGTGCCAGCAGCTTAGGTCTAGTGGGTTTGGGCACAGATACGCAGTATTTT.

The chain recombines TRBV6-5 with TRBJ1-2; 8 bases line up with TRBD1. V shed 2 bases, J shed 5 bases, and the junction held 4 bases outside the gene matches. Germline V CDR1 and CDR2: MNHEY, SVGAGI. CDR3 length: 14 residues. DNA of the CDR3: TGTGCCAGCAGTTACGGGCAGGGGGCGTATGGCTACACCTTC. Amino acids: CASSYGQGAYGYTF.

The chain joins TRBV5-1 to TRBJ2-3, with 8 nucleotides matching TRBD2. From germline, CDR1 is SGHRS and CDR2 YFSETQ. V shed 0 bases, J shed 5 bases, and the junction held 5 bases outside the gene matches. This CDR3 has 15 amino acids. CDR3 sequence reads: CASSLDGGAGDTQYF. CDR3 DNA: TGCGCCAGCAGCTTGGACGGGGGGGCTGGAGATACGCAGTATTTT.

V and J are TRBV9 and TRBJ1-2; possibly TRBD1 for D (5 bases). The ends were cut back, 4 bases at V and 8 bases at J, with 18 bases in the middle. This CDR3 spans 14 amino acids. Germline CDR1 and CDR2: SGDLS and YYNGEE. The CDR3: CASSPGTTTEGYTF. DNA for the CDR3: TGTGCCAGCAGCCCCGGGACTACCACCGAGGGCTACACCTTC.

This clone was found once. V usage is TRBV11-2 and J usage is TRBJ2-7; D is undetermined. From germline, CDR1 is SGHAT and CDR2 FQNNGV. CDR3 length: 11 amino acids. The V end lost 5 bases, the J end lost 2 bases, and 4 bases lay between the germline ends. The CDR3 here is CASSLAYEQYF. The CDR3 bases are TGTGCCAGCAGCCTCGCCTACGAGCAGTACTTC. The variable domain in full, with the rest retrieved from reference TRBV11-2 and TRBJ2-7, is EAGVAQSPRYKIIEKRQSVAFWCNPISGHATLYWYQQILGQGPKLLIQFQNNGVVDDSQLPKDRFSAERLKGVDSTLKIQPAKLEDSAVYLCASSLAYEQYFGPGTRLTVT.

Comment on this clone: A read error may produce the germline difference seen at one junction end. This chain links TRBV7-7 with TRBJ2-5, with a weak D call TRBD2 (6 bases). Germline CDR1 reads SSHAT; CDR2 reads FNYEAQ (reference sequence). The CDR3 runs to 14 residues. For the CDR3, the DNA is TGTGCTAGCAGCTTAAAAGGGAGGCAAGAGACCCAGTACTTC. Its translation: CASSLKGRQETQYF.

This clone was counted between two and nine times. DNA of the CDR3: TGTGCCATCAGTCCCGACACTGGCTACACCTTC. Its translation: CAISPDTGYTF. V usage is TRBV10-3 and J usage is TRBJ1-2; D not certain. Germline V gene lookup returns CDR1 ENHRY and CDR2 SYGVKD. The CDR3 is 11 residues long. V lost 5 bases, J lost 7 bases, and 8 bases lay in between.

The chain employs TRBV20-1 and TRBJ2-2; TRBD2 matches 12 bases. The trim removed 3 bases at V and 7 bases at J, leaving 3 bases unmatched. The V gene's germline CDR1 is DFQATT and CDR2 SNEGSKA (reference sequence). There are 14 residues in the CDR3. The CDR3 bases are TGCAGTGCTAGTTTGACTAGCGGGGGCGGGGAGCTGTTTTTT. As protein: CSASLTSGGGELFF.

The sample holds one count of this clone. The chain carries TRBV28 and TRBJ1-5; 8 bases fit TRBD1. The CDR3 is 14 amino acids. With V trimmed by 7 bases and J by 3 bases, 5 bases remained unmatched. The germline V gene encodes CDR1 MDHEN and CDR2 SYDVKM. The CDR3 DNA follows: TGTGCCAGCACACGGACAGGGCACAATCAGCCCCAGCATTTT. Translating it yields CASTRTGHNQPQHF.

The genes are TRBV2 and TRBJ1-5, with no clear D. The germline gives CDR1 SNHLY, CDR2 FYNNEI. Between the trimmed V and J ends, which lost 5 bases and 5 bases, there was a span of 16 bases. The CDR3 is made up of 15 amino acids. CDR3 bases: TGTGCCAGCAGTAAGGAGCACCCCCTCGATCAGCCCCAGCATTTT. Translated: CASSKEHPLDQPQHF. Full variable domain (outside the CDR3, taken from reference TRBV2 and TRBJ1-5): EPEVTQTPSHQVTQMGQEVILRCVPISNHLYFYWYRQILGQKVEFLVSFYNNEISEKSEIFDDQFSVERPDGSNFTLKIRSTKLEDSAMYFCASSKEHPLDQPQHFGDGTRLSIL.

The chain joins TRBV5-1 to TRBJ2-1; maybe TRBD1 (6 bases). Between the trimmed V and J ends, which lost 4 bases and 6 bases, there was a span of 23 bases. This CDR3 is built from 17 residues. Per germline, CDR1 SGHRS and CDR2 YFSETQ. The CDR3 DNA sequence: TGCGCCAGCAGCCCCGGCTTGAGGGGACAAAATGGCAATGAGCAGTTCTTC. This translates into CASSPGLRGQNGNEQFF.

This clone was detected only once. The chain carries TRBV2 and TRBJ1-5; possible D gene TRBD1, 5 bases. CDR1 and CDR2 (germline): SNHLY, FYNNEI. This CDR3 spans 15 amino acids. V gave up 0 bases and J gave up 3 bases, with 9 bases separating them. Written as DNA, the CDR3 is TGTGCCAGCAGTGAAGCGACAGTCAACAATCAGCCCCAGCATTTT. It yields the protein CASSEATVNNQPQHF.

V gene TRBV19 combines with J gene TRBJ1-5, with D perhaps matching TRBD1 (5 bases). The CDR3 covers 15 residues. V was clipped by 1 base and J by 2 bases, with 9 bases between them. CDR1 and CDR2 from the germline V gene are LNHDA and SQIVND (reference sequence). The CDR3 sequence: CASSIGGGGNQPQHF. For the CDR3, the DNA is TGTGCCAGTAGTATAGGTGGGGGGGGCAATCAGCCCCAGCATTTT.

CDR3 in amino acids: CANRGTEHNSPLHF. Here the CDR3 DNA reads TGTGCCAACCGCGGGACGGAGCATAATTCACCCCTCCACTTT. This sequence joins TRBV30 and TRBJ1-6, with TRBD1 as a possible D gene (5 bases). The CDR3 runs to 14 residues. Deletions cut 8 bases from V and 5 bases from J, with 16 bases between. Germline lookup yields CDR1 GTSNPN and CDR2 SVGIG (reference sequence).

The chain recombines TRBV4-1 with TRBJ2-7; 12 positions agree with TRBD2. V gave up 0 bases and J gave up 11 bases; unmatched junction bases: 11. Germline V gives CDR1 MGHRA, CDR2 YSYEKL. The CDR3 spans 16 residues. CDR3 protein: CASSQDAASGGARKYF. CDR3 DNA: TGCGCCAGCAGCCAAGATGCGGCTAGCGGGGGGGCCCGGAAGTACTTC.